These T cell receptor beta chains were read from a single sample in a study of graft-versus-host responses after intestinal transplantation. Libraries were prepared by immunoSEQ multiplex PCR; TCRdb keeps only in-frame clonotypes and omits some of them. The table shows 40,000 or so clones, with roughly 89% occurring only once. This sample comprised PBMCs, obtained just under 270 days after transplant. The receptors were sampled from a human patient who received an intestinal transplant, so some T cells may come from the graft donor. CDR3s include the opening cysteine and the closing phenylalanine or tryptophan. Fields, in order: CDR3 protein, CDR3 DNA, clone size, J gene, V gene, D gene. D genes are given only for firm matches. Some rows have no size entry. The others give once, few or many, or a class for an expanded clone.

CDR3aa: CAISETDTSYEQYF
CDR3nt: TGTGCCATCAGTGAGACGGACACATCCTACGAGCAGTACTTC
abundance: once
j_gene: TRBJ2-7
v_gene: TRBV10-3
d_gene: NA

CDR3aa: CASNTDRAAYEQYF
CDR3nt: TGTGCCAGCAATACTGACAGAGCAGCCTACGAGCAGTACTTC
abundance: NA
j_gene: TRBJ2-7
v_gene: TRBV2
d_gene: NA

CDR3aa: CASNRQGTSGGATGELFF
CDR3nt: TGTGCCAGTAATCGACAAGGGACTAGCGGGGGGGCCACCGGGGAGCTGTTTTTT
abundance: NA
j_gene: TRBJ2-2
v_gene: TRBV19
d_gene: TRBD2

CDR3aa: CATSRADTQYF
CDR3nt: TGTGCCACCAGCAGGGCAGATACGCAGTATTTT
abundance: NA
j_gene: TRBJ2-3
v_gene: TRBV15
d_gene: NA

CDR3aa: CAWDAGHLKCTF
CDR3nt: TGTGCCTGGGACGCCGGACACCTTAAGTGCACCTTC
abundance: NA
j_gene: TRBJ1-2
v_gene: TRBV30
d_gene: NA

CDR3aa: CASRAFAGLQETQYF
CDR3nt: TGTGCCAGCAGAGCATTCGCGGGGCTGCAAGAGACCCAGTACTTC
abundance: NA
j_gene: TRBJ2-5
v_gene: TRBV27
d_gene: NA

CDR3aa: CASSVAGASTDTQYF
CDR3nt: TGTGCCAGCAGCGTAGCGGGGGCTAGCACAGATACGCAGTATTTT
abundance: few
j_gene: TRBJ2-3
v_gene: TRBV9
d_gene: NA

CDR3aa: CASSHDDGTGSNNEQFF
CDR3nt: TGCGCCAGCAGCCACGATGATGGCACAGGCAGTAACAATGAGCAGTTCTTC
abundance: NA
j_gene: TRBJ2-1
v_gene: TRBV4-1
d_gene: NA

CDR3aa: CASSLEAANTGELFF
CDR3nt: TGTGCCAGCAGCTTAGAGGCCGCGAACACCGGGGAGCTGTTTTTT
abundance: NA
j_gene: TRBJ2-2
v_gene: TRBV7-9
d_gene: NA

CDR3aa: CASSPEASGAPDTQYF
CDR3nt: TGTGCCAGCAGCCCAGAGGCTAGCGGGGCCCCAGATACGCAGTATTTT
abundance: NA
j_gene: TRBJ2-3
v_gene: TRBV9
d_gene: TRBD2

CDR3aa: CASSEMQGDAYGYTF
CDR3nt: TGTGCCAGCAGTGAGATGCAGGGGGACGCTTATGGCTACACCTTC
abundance: NA
j_gene: TRBJ1-2
v_gene: TRBV6-1
d_gene: TRBD1

CDR3aa: CASSLSRGGANVLTF
CDR3nt: TGTGCCAGCAGCTTAAGCCGGGGAGGGGCCAACGTCCTGACTTTC
abundance: NA
j_gene: TRBJ2-6
v_gene: TRBV7-9
d_gene: NA

CDR3aa: CASTSGGFRTDTQYF
CDR3nt: TGTGCCAGCACCAGCGGGGGTTTTCGCACAGATACGCAGTATTTT
abundance: NA
j_gene: TRBJ2-3
v_gene: TRBV5-8
d_gene: TRBD2

CDR3aa: CASSPGRLTQYF
CDR3nt: TGTGCCAGCAGCCCCGGACGGCTTACGCAGTATTTT
abundance: NA
j_gene: TRBJ2-3
v_gene: TRBV4-2
d_gene: NA

CDR3aa: CASSIAHSGANVLTF
CDR3nt: TGTGCCAGTAGTATAGCCCACTCTGGGGCCAACGTCCTGACTTTC
abundance: NA
j_gene: TRBJ2-6
v_gene: TRBV19
d_gene: NA

CDR3aa: CASSLWASGGPIYNEQFF
CDR3nt: TGCGCCAGCAGCTTGTGGGCTAGCGGGGGGCCTATCTACAATGAGCAGTTCTTC
abundance: NA
j_gene: TRBJ2-1
v_gene: TRBV5-1
d_gene: TRBD2

CDR3aa: CASSQGTGGADTQYF
CDR3nt: TGCGCCAGCAGCCAGGGGACAGGGGGCGCAGATACACAGTATTTT
abundance: NA
j_gene: TRBJ2-3
v_gene: TRBV4-1
d_gene: TRBD1

CDR3aa: CASSLAGTGVSPLHF
CDR3nt: TGCGCCAGCAGCTTGGCGGGGACAGGGGTCTCACCCCTCCACTTT
abundance: NA
j_gene: TRBJ1-6
v_gene: TRBV5-1
d_gene: TRBD1

CDR3aa: CASSLAGGPGDIQYF
CDR3nt: TGCGCCAGCAGCTTAGCGGGGGGGCCAGGAGACATTCAGTACTTC
abundance: NA
j_gene: TRBJ2-4
v_gene: TRBV5-1
d_gene: TRBD2